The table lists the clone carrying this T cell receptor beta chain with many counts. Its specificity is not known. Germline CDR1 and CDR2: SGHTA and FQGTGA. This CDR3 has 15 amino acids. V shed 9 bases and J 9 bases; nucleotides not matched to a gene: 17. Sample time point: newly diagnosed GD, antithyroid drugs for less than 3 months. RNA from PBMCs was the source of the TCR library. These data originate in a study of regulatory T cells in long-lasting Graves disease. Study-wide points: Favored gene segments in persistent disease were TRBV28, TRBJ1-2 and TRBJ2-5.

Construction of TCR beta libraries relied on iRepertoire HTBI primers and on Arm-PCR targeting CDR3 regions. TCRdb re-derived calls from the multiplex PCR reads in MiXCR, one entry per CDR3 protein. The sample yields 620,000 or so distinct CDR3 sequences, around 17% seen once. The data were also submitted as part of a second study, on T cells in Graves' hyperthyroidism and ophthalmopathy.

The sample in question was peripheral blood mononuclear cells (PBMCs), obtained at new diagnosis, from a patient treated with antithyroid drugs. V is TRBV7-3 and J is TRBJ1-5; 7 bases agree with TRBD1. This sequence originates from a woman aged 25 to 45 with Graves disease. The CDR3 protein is CASPPRGRGLMPQHF. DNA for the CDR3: TGTGCCAGTCCACCGCGGGGCAGGGGGTTGATGCCCCAGCATTTT.